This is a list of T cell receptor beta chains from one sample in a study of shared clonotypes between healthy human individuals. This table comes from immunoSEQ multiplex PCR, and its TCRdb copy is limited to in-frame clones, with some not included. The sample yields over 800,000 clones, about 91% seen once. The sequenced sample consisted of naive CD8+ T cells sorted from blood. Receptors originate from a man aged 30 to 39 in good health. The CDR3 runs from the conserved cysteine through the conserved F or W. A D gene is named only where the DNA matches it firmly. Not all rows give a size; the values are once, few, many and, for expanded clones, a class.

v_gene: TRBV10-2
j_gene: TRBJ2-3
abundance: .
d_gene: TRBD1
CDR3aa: CASRRTGSTDTQYF
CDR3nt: TGCGCCAGCAGGAGGACAGGGAGCACAGATACGCAGTATTTT

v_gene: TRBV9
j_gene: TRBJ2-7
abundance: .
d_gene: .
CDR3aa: CASSRGGDYYEQYF
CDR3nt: TGTGCCAGCAGTAGAGGAGGTGACTACTACGAGCAGTACTTC

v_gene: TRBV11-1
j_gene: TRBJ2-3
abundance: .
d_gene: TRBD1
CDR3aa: CASSLGDRGRTDTQYF
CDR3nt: TGTGCCAGCAGCTTAGGAGACAGGGGGCGCACAGATACGCAGTATTTT

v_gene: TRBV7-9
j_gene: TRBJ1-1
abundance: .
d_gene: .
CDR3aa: CASSFTGNTEAFF
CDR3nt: TGTGCCAGCAGCTTCACAGGGAACACTGAAGCTTTCTTT

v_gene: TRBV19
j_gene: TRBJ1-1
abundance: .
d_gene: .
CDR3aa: CASSISGSGTEAFF
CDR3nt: TGTGCCAGTAGTATATCAGGTAGTGGCACTGAAGCTTTCTTT

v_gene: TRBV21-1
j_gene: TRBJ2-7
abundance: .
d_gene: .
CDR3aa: CASSNRLAALYEQYF
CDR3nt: TGTGCCAGCAGCAATCGACTAGCGGCACTCTACGAGCAGTACTTC

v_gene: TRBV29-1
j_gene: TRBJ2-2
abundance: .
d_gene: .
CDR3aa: CSVDWGKAGELFF
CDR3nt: TGCAGCGTTGATTGGGGGAAGGCCGGGGAGCTGTTTTTT

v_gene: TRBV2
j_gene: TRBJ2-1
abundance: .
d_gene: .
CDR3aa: CASSETRASYNEQFF
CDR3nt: TGTGCCAGCAGTGAAACCCGGGCATCGTACAATGAGCAGTTCTTC

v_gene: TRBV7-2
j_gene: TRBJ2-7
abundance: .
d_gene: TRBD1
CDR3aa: CASSSSLGTGSEQYF
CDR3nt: TGTGCCAGCAGCTCCTCCCTCGGGACAGGGTCCGAGCAGTACTTC

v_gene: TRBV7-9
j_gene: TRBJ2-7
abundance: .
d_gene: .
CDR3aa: CASSLAGSTYEQYF
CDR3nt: TGTGCCAGCAGCTTAGCGGGCAGTACCTACGAGCAGTACTTC

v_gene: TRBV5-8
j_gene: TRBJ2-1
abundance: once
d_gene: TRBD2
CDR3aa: CASSLEERASGSSYNEQFF
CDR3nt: TGTGCCAGCAGCTTGGAGGAGAGGGCTAGCGGGAGCTCCTACAATGAGCAGTTCTTC

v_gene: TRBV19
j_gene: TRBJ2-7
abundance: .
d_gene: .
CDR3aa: CASKEGTSYEQYF
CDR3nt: TGTGCCAGTAAGGAGGGAACTTCCTACGAGCAGTACTTC

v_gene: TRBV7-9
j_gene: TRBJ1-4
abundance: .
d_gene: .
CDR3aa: CASSGGLRNEKLFF
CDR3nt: TGTGCCAGCAGCGGCGGGTTGCGTAATGAAAAACTGTTTTTT

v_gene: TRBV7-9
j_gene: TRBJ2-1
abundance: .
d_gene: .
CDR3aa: CASRQDVTISYNEQFF
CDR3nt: TGTGCCAGCAGGCAAGACGTTACGATCTCCTACAATGAGCAGTTCTTC

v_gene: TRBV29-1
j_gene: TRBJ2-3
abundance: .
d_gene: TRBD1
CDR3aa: CSVAGTGYTDTQYF
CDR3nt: TGCAGCGTGGCCGGGACAGGGTACACAGATACGCAGTATTTT

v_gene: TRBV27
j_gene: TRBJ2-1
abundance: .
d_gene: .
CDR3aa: CASSLTGAPYNEQFF
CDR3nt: TGTGCCAGCAGCCTTACTGGGGCCCCCTACAATGAGCAGTTCTTC

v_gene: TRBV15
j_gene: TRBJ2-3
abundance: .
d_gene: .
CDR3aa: CATSGDGSTDTQYF
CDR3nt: TGTGCCACCAGCGGGGACGGGAGCACAGATACGCAGTATTTT

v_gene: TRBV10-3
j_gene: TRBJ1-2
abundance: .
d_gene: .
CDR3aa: CAIAWSATEPSMGGYTF
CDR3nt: TGTGCCATCGCCTGGTCCGCGACAGAACCATCGATGGGTGGCTACACCTTC

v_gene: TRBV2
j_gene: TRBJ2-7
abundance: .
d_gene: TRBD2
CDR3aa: CASSGRLAGGSYEQYF
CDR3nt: TGTGCCAGCAGTGGTCGTCTAGCGGGAGGCTCCTACGAGCAGTACTTC

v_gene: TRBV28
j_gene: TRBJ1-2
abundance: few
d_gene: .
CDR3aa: CASSLFGQAGGYGYTF
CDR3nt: TGTGCCAGCAGTTTATTTGGGCAGGCCGGAGGCTATGGCTACACCTTC

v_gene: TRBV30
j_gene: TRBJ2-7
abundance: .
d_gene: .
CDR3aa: CAWNMVSYEQYF
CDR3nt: TGTGCCTGGAATATGGTCTCCTACGAGCAGTACTTC

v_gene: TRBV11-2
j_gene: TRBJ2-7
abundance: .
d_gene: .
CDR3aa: CASSSWDRNYEQYF
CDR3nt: TGTGCCAGCAGCTCTTGGGACCGAAACTACGAGCAGTACTTC

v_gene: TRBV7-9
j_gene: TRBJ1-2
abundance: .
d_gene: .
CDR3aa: CASSLSSLYGYTF
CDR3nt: TGTGCCAGCAGCTTAAGCAGCCTTTATGGCTACACCTTC

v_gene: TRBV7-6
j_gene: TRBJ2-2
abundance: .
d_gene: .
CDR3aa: CASSLGSSNTGELFF
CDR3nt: TGTGCCAGCAGCCTAGGATCCTCAAACACCGGGGAGCTGTTTTTT

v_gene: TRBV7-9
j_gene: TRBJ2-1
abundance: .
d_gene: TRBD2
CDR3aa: CASSNSPTSSYNEQFF
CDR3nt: TGTGCCAGCAGTAATTCCCCGACTAGCAGTTACAATGAGCAGTTCTTC

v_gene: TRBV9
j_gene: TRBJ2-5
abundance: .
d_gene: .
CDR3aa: CASSETGFGSQETQYF
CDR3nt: TGTGCCAGCAGCGAAACAGGGTTTGGGAGCCAAGAGACCCAGTACTTC

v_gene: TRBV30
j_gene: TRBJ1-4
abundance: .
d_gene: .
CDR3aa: CAWSEETNEKLFF
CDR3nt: TGTGCCTGGAGCGAGGAGACTAATGAAAAACTGTTTTTT

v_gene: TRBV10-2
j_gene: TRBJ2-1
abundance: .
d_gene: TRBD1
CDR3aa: CASSLDRGYNEQFF
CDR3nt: TGCGCCAGCAGCCTGGACAGGGGCTACAATGAGCAGTTCTTC

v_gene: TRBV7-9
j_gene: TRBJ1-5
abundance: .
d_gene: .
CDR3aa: CASSPPGSSQPQHF
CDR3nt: TGTGCCAGCAGCCCCCCAGGGAGTAGCCAGCCCCAGCATTTT

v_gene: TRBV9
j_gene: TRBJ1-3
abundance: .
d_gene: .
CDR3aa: CASSVRAGNTIYF
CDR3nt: TGTGCCAGCAGCGTAAGGGCAGGAAACACCATATATTTT

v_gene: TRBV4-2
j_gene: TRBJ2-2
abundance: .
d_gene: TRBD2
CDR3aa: CASSQEGLAGGTGELFF
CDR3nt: TGTGCCAGCAGCCAAGAGGGACTAGCGGGAGGGACCGGGGAGCTGTTTTTT

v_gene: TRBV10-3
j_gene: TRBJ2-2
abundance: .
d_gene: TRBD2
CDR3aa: CAIGGLAGGPDTGELFF
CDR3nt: TGTGCCATCGGGGGACTAGCGGGAGGGCCGGACACCGGGGAGCTGTTTTTT

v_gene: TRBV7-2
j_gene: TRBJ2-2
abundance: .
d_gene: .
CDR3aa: CASSLRVGYTGELFF
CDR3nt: TGTGCCAGCAGCTTAAGGGTGGGATACACCGGGGAGCTGTTTTTT

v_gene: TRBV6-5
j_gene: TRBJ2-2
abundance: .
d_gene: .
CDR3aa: CASSYSTGELFF
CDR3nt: TGTGCCAGCAGTTACTCTACCGGGGAGCTGTTTTTT

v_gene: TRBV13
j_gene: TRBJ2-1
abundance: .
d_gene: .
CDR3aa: CASSLGQGYFNEQFF
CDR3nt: TGTGCCAGCAGCTTAGGGCAGGGTTATTTCAATGAGCAGTTCTTC

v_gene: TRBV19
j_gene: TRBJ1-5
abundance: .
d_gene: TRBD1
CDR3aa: CASMGTGGVTHSNQPQHF
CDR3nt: TGTGCCAGTATGGGGACAGGGGGTGTAACTCATAGCAATCAGCCCCAGCATTTT

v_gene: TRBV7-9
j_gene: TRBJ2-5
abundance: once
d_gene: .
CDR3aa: CASSPVRGGQETQYF
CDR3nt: TGTGCCAGCAGCCCCGTCAGGGGCGGTCAAGAGACCCAGTACTTC

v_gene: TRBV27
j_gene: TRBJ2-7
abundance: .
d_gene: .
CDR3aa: CASSLGIGPSYEQYF
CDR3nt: TGTGCCAGCAGTTTAGGGATTGGTCCCTCCTACGAGCAGTACTTC

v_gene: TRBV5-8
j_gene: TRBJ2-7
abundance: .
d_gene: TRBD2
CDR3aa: CASSLARESYEQYF
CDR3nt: TGTGCCAGCAGCTTGGCGCGGGAGTCCTACGAGCAGTACTTC

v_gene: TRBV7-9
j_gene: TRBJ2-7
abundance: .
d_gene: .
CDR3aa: CASSLVGGQRYEQYF
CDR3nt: TGTGCCAGCAGTCTTGTCGGCGGACAGAGGTACGAGCAGTACTTC

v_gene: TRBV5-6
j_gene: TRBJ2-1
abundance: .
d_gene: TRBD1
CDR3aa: CASSLVQGAYVFHEQFF
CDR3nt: TGTGCCAGCAGCTTGGTCCAGGGGGCGTACGTTTTCCATGAGCAGTTCTTC

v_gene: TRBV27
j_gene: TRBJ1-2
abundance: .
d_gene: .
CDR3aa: CASSSNRVLYGYTF
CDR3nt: TGTGCCAGCAGTTCTAACAGGGTCCTATATGGCTACACCTTC

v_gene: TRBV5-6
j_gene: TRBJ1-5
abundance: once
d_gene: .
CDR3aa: CASSSRRGVQPQHF
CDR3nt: TGTGCCAGCAGCTCCCGGCGGGGTGTTCAGCCCCAGCATTTT

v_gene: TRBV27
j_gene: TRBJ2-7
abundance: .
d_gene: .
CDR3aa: CASSPPGGRHEQYF
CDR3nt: TGTGCCAGCAGTCCGCCCGGGGGTAGACACGAGCAGTACTTC

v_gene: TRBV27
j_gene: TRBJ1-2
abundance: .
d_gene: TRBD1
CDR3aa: CASSLRDSYGYTF
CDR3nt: TGTGCCAGCAGTTTAAGGGACAGCTATGGCTACACCTTC

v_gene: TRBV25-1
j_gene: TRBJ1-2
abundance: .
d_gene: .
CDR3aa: CASSPGYGYTF
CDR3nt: TGTGCCAGCAGTCCAGGCTATGGCTACACCTTC

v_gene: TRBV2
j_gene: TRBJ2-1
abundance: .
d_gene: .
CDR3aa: CASGGATGYNEQFF
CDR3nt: TGTGCCAGTGGCGGCGCGACAGGTTACAATGAGCAGTTCTTC

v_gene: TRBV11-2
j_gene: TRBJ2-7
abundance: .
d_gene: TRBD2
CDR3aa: CASSNLAGASYEQYF
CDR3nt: TGTGCCAGCAGCAACCTAGCGGGAGCGTCCTACGAGCAGTACTTC

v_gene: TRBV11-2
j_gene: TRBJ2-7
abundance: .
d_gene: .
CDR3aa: CASSSYSYEQYF
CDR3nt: TGTGCCAGCAGCTCGTACTCCTACGAGCAGTACTTC

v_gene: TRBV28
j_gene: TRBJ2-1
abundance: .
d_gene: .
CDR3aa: CASSSLPLGAPEQFF
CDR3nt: TGTGCCAGCAGCTCTCTGCCTCTGGGAGCCCCTGAGCAGTTCTTC

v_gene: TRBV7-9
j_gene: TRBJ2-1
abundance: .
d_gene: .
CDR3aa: CASSSWTAPYNEQFF
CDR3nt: TGTGCCAGCAGCTCATGGACAGCTCCTTACAATGAGCAGTTCTTC

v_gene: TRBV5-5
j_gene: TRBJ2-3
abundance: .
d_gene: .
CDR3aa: CASSSEDTQYF
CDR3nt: TGTGCCAGCAGCTCCGAGGACACGCAGTATTTT

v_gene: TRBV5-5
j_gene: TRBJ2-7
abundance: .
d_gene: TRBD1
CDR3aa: CASSLRLGTVPYEQYF
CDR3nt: TGTGCCAGCAGTCTTAGACTCGGGACAGTTCCCTACGAGCAGTACTTC